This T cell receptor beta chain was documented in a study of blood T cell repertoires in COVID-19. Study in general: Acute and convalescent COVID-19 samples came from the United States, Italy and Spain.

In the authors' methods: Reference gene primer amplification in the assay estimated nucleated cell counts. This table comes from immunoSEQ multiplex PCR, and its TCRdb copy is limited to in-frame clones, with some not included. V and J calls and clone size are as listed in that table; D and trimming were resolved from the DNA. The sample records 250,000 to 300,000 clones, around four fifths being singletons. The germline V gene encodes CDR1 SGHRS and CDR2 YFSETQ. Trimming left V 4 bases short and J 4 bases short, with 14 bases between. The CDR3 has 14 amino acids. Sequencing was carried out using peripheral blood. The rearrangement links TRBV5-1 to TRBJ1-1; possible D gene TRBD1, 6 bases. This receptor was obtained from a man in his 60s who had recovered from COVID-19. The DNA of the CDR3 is TGCGCCAGCAGCCGGGGACAATCCGCCACTGAAGCTTTCTTT. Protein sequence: CASSRGQSATEAFF.